Shown below are 14 T cell receptor beta chains from a single sample sequenced in a study of control samples from healthy donors and cancer patients. Assay used: immunoSEQ multiplex PCR; TCRdb lists only in-frame clones, some missing. Of some 140,000 clones listed, about 88% are singletons. Sequencing was performed on blood. Every receptor here comes from a woman in her twenties or thirties in good health.

The genes are TRBV3-1 (or the pseudogene TRBV3-2) and TRBJ2-7, with TRBD1 matching 9 bases. There are 14 residues in the CDR3. Per the germline V gene, CDR1 is LGHDT and CDR2 is YNNKEL (reference sequence). Germline trimming cut 1 base from V and 7 bases from J; bases unmatched to any gene: 5. CDR3 coding DNA: TGTGCCAGCAGCCAAGCCGGGACAGGGCGTGAGCAGTACTTC. Its translation: CASSQAGTGREQYF.

The count of this clone is one. V usage is TRBV10-1 and J usage is TRBJ2-1; no definite D call. CDR1 WNHNN and CDR2 SYGVQD come from the germline V gene (reference sequence). The CDR3 runs 14 residues. Trimming stripped 0 bases from V and 9 bases from J, with 12 bases between. This CDR3 reads CASSESLVASEQFF. For the CDR3, the DNA is TGCGCCAGCAGTGAGTCCTTAGTGGCGAGTGAGCAGTTCTTC.

This chain connects TRBV2 to TRBJ1-2, with D possibly being TRBD1 (6 bases). Trimming removed 6 bases from V and 6 bases from J, with 17 bases in between. The CDR3 is 14 residues long. Per germline, CDR1 SNHLY and CDR2 FYNNEI. Here the CDR3 reads CASRATGTPNGYTF. In DNA form, the CDR3 reads TGTGCCAGCAGGGCTACCGGGACACCAAATGGCTACACCTTC.

The rearrangement uses TRBV19 and TRBJ1-5, with a possible D match to TRBD1 (5 bases). The V end was cut by 3 bases, the J end by 5 bases, with 17 bases between. The V gene's germline CDR1 is LNHDA and CDR2 SQIVND (reference sequence). The CDR3 is 16 amino acids. The CDR3: CASSIHLDRKHQPQHF. Written as DNA, the CDR3 is TGTGCCAGTAGTATCCACCTCGACAGAAAACATCAGCCCCAGCATTTT. Together with reference TRBV19 and TRBJ1-5, the CDR3 gives the full variable domain: DGGITQSPKYLFRKEGQNVTLSCEQNLNHDAMYWYRQDPGQGLRLIYYSQIVNDFQKGDIAEGYSVSREKKESFPLTVTSAQKNPTAFYLCASSIHLDRKHQPQHFGDGTRLSIL.

The rearrangement uses TRBV5-1 and TRBJ1-4; D gene ambiguous. CDR3 length: 13 amino acids. The V end lost 0 bases, the J end lost 10 bases, and 10 bases lay between the germline ends. CDR1 is SGHRS and CDR2 is YFSETQ in the germline V gene. DNA for the CDR3: TGCGCCAGCAGCTTGGCTGAGTCCCGAAAACTGTTTTTT. It is translated as CASSLAESRKLFF.

The V and J genes are TRBV5-1 and TRBJ2-5; 13 nucleotides agree with TRBD2. This CDR3 has 15 residues. After removal of 4 bases from V and 5 bases from J, the junction contained 5 bases not matched to a gene. From germline, CDR1 is SGHRS and CDR2 YFSETQ. CDR3 DNA: TGCGCCAGCAGCGTCGGGACTAGCGGGACGGAGACCCAGTACTTC. This encodes CASSVGTSGTETQYF.

V usage is TRBV19 and J usage is TRBJ1-2; D is possibly TRBD1 (6 bases). Germline CDR1 is LNHDA and CDR2 is SQIVND (reference sequence). Between the trimmed V and J ends, which lost 6 bases and 4 bases, there was a span of 15 bases. The CDR3 spans 14 residues. CDR3 residues: CASRTGNLIYGYTF. CDR3 nucleotide sequence: TGTGCCAGTAGAACAGGGAATCTGATCTATGGCTACACCTTC.

The genes are TRBV2 and TRBJ2-1; 10 bases align to TRBD2. CDR3 length: 12 amino acids. The V and J ends lost 10 bases and 13 bases, in that order; junction bases with no gene match: 10. The germline V gene encodes CDR1 SNHLY and CDR2 FYNNEI. The CDR3 coding sequence is TGTGCCACCGGACTAGCGGCCCAACCCCAGTTCTTC. As protein: CATGLAAQPQFF.

The chain carries TRBV11-2 and TRBJ1-1; D is uncertain. Trimming stripped 4 bases from V and 4 bases from J, with 16 bases between. Germline loops: CDR1 SGHAT, CDR2 FQNNGV. CDR3 length: 15 amino acids. CDR3: CASSSLFRDRTEAFF. CDR3 sequence (DNA): TGTGCCAGCAGCTCCCTTTTTAGGGATCGCACTGAAGCTTTCTTT.

This rearrangement joins TRBV2 to TRBJ2-3, with D possibly matching TRBD1 (8 bases). Germline V gives CDR1 SNHLY, CDR2 FYNNEI. This CDR3 has 14 amino acids. Trimming took 5 bases from V and 3 from J, leaving 12 bases between them. CDR3 nucleotides: TGTGCCAGCAGTCCACAGGGGGGGACAGATACGCAGTATTTT. Translating it yields CASSPQGGTDTQYF.

This clone was recorded once. V and J are TRBV11-2 and TRBJ2-1; maybe TRBD1 (6 bases). The CDR3 sequence is 16 residues long. V gave up 4 bases and J gave up 4 bases, with 17 bases separating them. CDR1 SGHAT and CDR2 FQNNGV come from the germline V gene. The CDR3 bases are TGTGCCAGCAGCTACAGGGTGCTATACGGGTACAATGAGCAGTTCTTC. Translation: CASSYRVLYGYNEQFF.

The chain combines TRBV2 with TRBJ2-1, with D perhaps TRBD2 (7 bases). Trimming shortened V by 4 bases and J by 2 bases, and 12 bases separated the two germline ends. Germline-derived CDR1 and CDR2 are SNHLY and FYNNEI. This CDR3 contains 15 residues. The CDR3 DNA sequence: TGTGCCAGCAGTGTTAGGGGGGGGGCCTACAATGAGCAGTTCTTC. It yields the protein CASSVRGGAYNEQFF.

This rearrangement joins TRBV5-1 to TRBJ2-1; 7 bases line up with TRBD2. The CDR3 contains 16 residues. The germline V gene has CDR1 SGHRS and CDR2 YFSETQ. The ends lost 4 bases at V and 10 bases at J; junction bases unmatched: 17. CDR3 in amino acids: CASSPEPPDLGGEQFF. The CDR3 DNA sequence: TGCGCCAGCAGCCCTGAGCCCCCGGATTTGGGGGGGGAGCAGTTCTTC.

The chain links TRBV29-1 to TRBJ2-5; perhaps TRBD2 as D (6 bases). The CDR3 is made up of 17 amino acids. Germline values: CDR1 SQVTM, CDR2 ANQGSEA. V dropped 4 bases and J dropped 5 bases, with 26 bases sitting between them. CDR3 coding DNA: TGCAGCGTTGGGGGGGTTCGGGTGGCTGTTTCCGTTGAGACCCAGTACTTC. Translation: CSVGGVRVAVSVETQYF.